This T cell receptor beta chain emerged from a study of blood T cell repertoires in COVID-19. Study-wide background: Collection of acute and convalescent COVID-19 samples took place in the United States, Italy and Spain.

Residents of about two dozen US areas, aged roughly 18 to 90 years, made up the participants. Each recovered donor of Cohort 3 presented with two negative PCRs, clearance, or symptom resolution. The ends lost 2 bases at V and 7 bases at J; junction bases unmatched: 4. The CDR3 runs 13 residues. The V gene's germline CDR1 is SGHVS and CDR2 FNYEAQ. Source study methods: Scientists estimated how many nucleated cells there were by amplifying reference gene primers. This table comes from immunoSEQ multiplex PCR, and its TCRdb copy is limited to in-frame clones, with some not included. From that table come the V and J calls and clone size; the DNA was used to work out D and trimming. This sample has 300,000 to 350,000 clones, with roughly 87% found just once.

The V gene is TRBV7-6, the J gene TRBJ1-2; TRBD1 matches at 7 bases. The origin of this receptor is a woman between 18 and 29 years old who had recovered from COVID-19. Sample: PBMCs or T cells enriched from blood (not recorded which). The CDR3 region is CASSLNRGSGYTF. DNA of the CDR3: TGTGCCAGCAGCTTAAACAGGGGAAGTGGCTACACCTTC.